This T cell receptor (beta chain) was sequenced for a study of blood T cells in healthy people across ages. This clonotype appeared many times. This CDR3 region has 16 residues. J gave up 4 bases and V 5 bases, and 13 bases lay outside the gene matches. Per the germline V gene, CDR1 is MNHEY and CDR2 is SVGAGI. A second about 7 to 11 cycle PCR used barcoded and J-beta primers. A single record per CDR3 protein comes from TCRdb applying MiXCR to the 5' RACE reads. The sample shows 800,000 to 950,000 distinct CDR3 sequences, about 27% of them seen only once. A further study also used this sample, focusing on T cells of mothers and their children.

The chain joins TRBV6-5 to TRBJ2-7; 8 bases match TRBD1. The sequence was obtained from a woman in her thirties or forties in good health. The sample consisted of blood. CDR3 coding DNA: TGTGCCAGCAGTGCAATCTATCGGACAGGGATGTACGAGCAGTACTTC. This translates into CASSAIYRTGMYEQYF.